These T cell receptor beta chains were read from a single sample in a study of blood T cells in healthy people across ages. TCRdb re-derived calls from the 5' RACE reads in MiXCR, one entry per CDR3 protein. The profile shows about 730,000 distinct CDR3 sequences, approximately 43% of them singletons. The sequencing sample was made of blood. The receptors originated from a woman aged 60-75 years in good health. Both conserved end residues are part of each CDR3. The D gene is left open where the match is weak. Clone size is given for some rows only: seen once, a few or many times, or a class if the clone is expanded.

NA	TRBV6-2/TRBV6-3	TRBJ2-3	NA	CASSYTQNGNTDTQYF	TGTGCCAGCAGTTACACCCAGAATGGGAACACAGATACGCAGTATTTT
NA	TRBV5-1	TRBJ2-7	few	CASSPATDGTYEQYF	TGCGCCAGCAGCCCGGCTACGGACGGTACCTACGAGCAGTACTTC
NA	TRBV4-3	TRBJ2-3	NA	CASSRIQDSDTQYF	TGCGCCAGCAGCCGTATACAGGACTCAGATACGCAGTATTTT
TRBD1	TRBV29-1	TRBJ2-3	many	CSVPGQNTDTQYF	TGCAGCGTCCCGGGACAGAACACAGATACGCAGTATTTT
NA	TRBV6-1	TRBJ2-1	NA	CASTEAFYYNEQFF	TGTGCCAGCACTGAAGCCTTTTATTACAATGAGCAGTTCTTC
TRBD1	TRBV28	TRBJ2-7	NA	CASRRGQEASEQYF	TGTGCCAGCAGGAGGGGACAGGAGGCTTCCGAGCAGTACTTC
TRBD2	TRBV6-5	TRBJ2-3	NA	CASSYFAAGSGADLSTDTQYF	TGTGCCAGCAGTTACTTTGCCGCTGGGAGCGGGGCCGACCTAAGCACAGATACGCAGTATTTT
TRBD1	TRBV28	TRBJ2-5	NA	CASSLSEGQGPLWQYF	TGTGCCAGCAGTTTATCTGAGGGACAGGGCCCCCTATGGCAGTACTTC
NA	TRBV29-1	TRBJ2-7	NA	CSVYKAYEQYF	TGCAGCGTTTACAAGGCCTACGAGCAGTACTTC
TRBD2	TRBV7-2	TRBJ2-5	NA	CASSVTSGEETQYF	TGTGCCAGCAGCGTAACTAGCGGGGAAGAGACCCAGTACTTC
NA	TRBV2	TRBJ2-2	NA	CASSGENNLFF	TGTGCCAGCAGTGGAGAAAATAATCTGTTTTTT
NA	TRBV20-1	TRBJ2-1	NA	CSAPKIGDKQFF	TGCAGTGCGCCCAAAATAGGCGACAAGCAGTTCTTC
NA	TRBV11-2	TRBJ2-1	NA	CASSSGLTSSYNEQFF	TGTGCCAGCAGCTCCGGACTCACTAGCTCCTACAATGAGCAGTTCTTC
NA	TRBV20-1	TRBJ2-3	NA	CSARIGGTDTQYF	TGCAGTGCTAGAATCGGCGGCACAGATACGCAGTATTTT
NA	TRBV4-3	TRBJ2-1	few	CASSQRLPSQHTNEQFF	TGCGCCAGCAGCCAAAGATTACCCTCTCAGCACACCAATGAGCAGTTCTTC
NA	TRBV20-1	TRBJ2-7	NA	CSAIPGAGGEQYF	TGTAGTGCTATTCCTGGCGCTGGCGGCGAGCAGTACTTC
NA	TRBV7-2	TRBJ2-4	NA	CASSLGAAGKNIQYF	TGTGCCAGCAGCTTAGGGGCAGCCGGCAAAAACATTCAGTACTTC
TRBD1	TRBV20-1	TRBJ2-7	NA	CSAREARDSLTYEQYF	TGCAGTGCTAGAGAGGCTCGGGACAGTTTAACCTACGAGCAGTACTTC
TRBD2	TRBV20-1	TRBJ2-3	NA	CSALTTAGGPITDTQYF	TGCAGTGCGCTGACGACAGCGGGGGGCCCTATCACAGATACGCAGTATTTT
NA	TRBV7-2	TRBJ1-2	few	CASSLSGGIYGYTF	TGTGCCAGCAGCTTATCCGGGGGGATCTATGGCTACACCTTC
NA	TRBV15	TRBJ2-3	NA	CATGGVTDTQYF	TGTGCCACAGGAGGAGTCACAGATACGCAGTATTTT
NA	TRBV6-5	TRBJ2-5	NA	CASTNQGTQYF	TGTGCCAGCACTAACCAAGGGACCCAGTACTTC
NA	TRBV24-1	TRBJ2-3	NA	CATSDILDTDTQYF	TGTGCCACCAGTGATATTCTAGATACAGATACGCAGTATTTT
TRBD1	TRBV27	TRBJ2-1	NA	CASSWVRGHNEQFF	TGTGCCAGCAGTTGGGTCAGGGGGCATAATGAGCAGTTCTTC
NA	TRBV14	TRBJ1-1	NA	CASSQVGRTNTEAFF	TGTGCCAGCAGCCAAGTTGGACGAACGAACACTGAAGCTTTCTTT
TRBD2	TRBV20-1	TRBJ2-7	NA	CSGHQASGYNEQYF	TGCAGTGGGCACCAGGCTAGCGGATACAATGAGCAGTACTTC
TRBD1	TRBV12-3/TRBV12-4	TRBJ2-7	NA	CASSNLAGTGGYEQYF	TGTGCCAGCAGTAACTTAGCCGGGACAGGGGGCTACGAGCAGTACTTC
NA	TRBV27	TRBJ2-3	NA	CASSLRGLATDTQYF	TGTGCCAGCAGTTTGCGGGGACTCGCGACAGATACGCAGTATTTT